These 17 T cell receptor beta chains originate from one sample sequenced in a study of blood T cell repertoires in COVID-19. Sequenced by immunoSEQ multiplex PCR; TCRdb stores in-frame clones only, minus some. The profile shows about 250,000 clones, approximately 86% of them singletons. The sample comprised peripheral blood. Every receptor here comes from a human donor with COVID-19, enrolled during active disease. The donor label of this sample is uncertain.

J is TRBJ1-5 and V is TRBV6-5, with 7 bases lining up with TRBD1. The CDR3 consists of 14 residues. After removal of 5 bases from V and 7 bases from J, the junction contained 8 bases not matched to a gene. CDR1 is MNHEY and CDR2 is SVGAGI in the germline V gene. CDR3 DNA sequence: TGTGCCAGCAGTCGAGGGGGCACGGAGCAGCCCCAGCATTTT. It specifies CASSRGGTEQPQHF.

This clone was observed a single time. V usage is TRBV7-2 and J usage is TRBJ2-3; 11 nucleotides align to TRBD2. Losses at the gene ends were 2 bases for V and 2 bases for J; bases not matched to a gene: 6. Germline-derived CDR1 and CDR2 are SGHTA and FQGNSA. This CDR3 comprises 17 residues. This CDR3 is CASSLTETSGNTDTQYF. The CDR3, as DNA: TGTGCCAGCAGCTTAACCGAGACTAGCGGGAACACAGATACGCAGTATTTT. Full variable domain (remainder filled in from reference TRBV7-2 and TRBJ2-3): GAGVSQSPSNKVTEKGKDVELRCDPISGHTALYWYRQSLGQGLEFLIYFQGNSAPDKSGLPSDRFSAERTGGSVSTLTIQRTQQEDSAVYLCASSLTETSGNTDTQYFGPGTRLTVL.

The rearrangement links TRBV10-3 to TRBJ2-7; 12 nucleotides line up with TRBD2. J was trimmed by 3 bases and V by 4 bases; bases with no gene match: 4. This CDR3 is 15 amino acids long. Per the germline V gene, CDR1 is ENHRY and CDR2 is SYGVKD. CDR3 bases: TGTGCCATCAGTGCGACTAGCGGGAGTTACTACGAGCAGTACTTC. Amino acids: CAISATSGSYYEQYF.

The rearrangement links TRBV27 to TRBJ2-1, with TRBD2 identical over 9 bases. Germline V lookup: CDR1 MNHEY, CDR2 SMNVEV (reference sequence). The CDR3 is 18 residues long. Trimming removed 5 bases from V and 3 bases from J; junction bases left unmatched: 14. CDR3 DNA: TGTGCCAGCAGTCCTACCCCGGGGACTAGCTATTTCTACAATGAGCAGTTCTTC. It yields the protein CASSPTPGTSYFYNEQFF.

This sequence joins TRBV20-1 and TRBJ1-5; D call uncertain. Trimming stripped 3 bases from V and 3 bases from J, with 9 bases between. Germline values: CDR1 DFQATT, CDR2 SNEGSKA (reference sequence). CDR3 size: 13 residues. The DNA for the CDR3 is TGCAGTGCTAGTGGCGGTTACAATCAGCCCCAGCATTTT. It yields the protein CSASGGYNQPQHF.

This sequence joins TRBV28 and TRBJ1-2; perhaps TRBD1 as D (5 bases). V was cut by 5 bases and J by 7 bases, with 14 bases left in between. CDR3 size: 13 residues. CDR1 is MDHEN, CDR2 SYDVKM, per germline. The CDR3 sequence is CASSLQAWGGYTF. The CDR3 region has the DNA TGTGCCAGCAGTCTACAGGCTTGGGGTGGCTACACCTTC.

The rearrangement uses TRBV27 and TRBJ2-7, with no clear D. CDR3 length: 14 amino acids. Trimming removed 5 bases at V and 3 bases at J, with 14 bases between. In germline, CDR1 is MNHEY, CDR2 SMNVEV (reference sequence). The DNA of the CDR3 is TGTGCCAGCAGTCCTAACATCAACAGCTACGAGCAGTACTTC. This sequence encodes CASSPNINSYEQYF.

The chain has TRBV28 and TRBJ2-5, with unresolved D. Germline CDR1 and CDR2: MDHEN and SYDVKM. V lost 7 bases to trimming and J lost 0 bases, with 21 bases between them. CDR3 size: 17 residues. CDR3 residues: CASNPGYEARYQETQYF. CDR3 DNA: TGTGCCAGCAACCCCGGGTATGAAGCGAGGTACCAAGAGACCCAGTACTTC.

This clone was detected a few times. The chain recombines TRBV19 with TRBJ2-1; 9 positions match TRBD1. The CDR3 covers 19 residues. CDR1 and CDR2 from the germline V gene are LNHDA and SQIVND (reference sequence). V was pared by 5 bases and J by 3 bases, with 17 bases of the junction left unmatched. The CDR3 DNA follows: TGTGCCAGTAGTCCCCGTGGGGGACAGGGCCTTATTCGCTACAATGAGCAGTTCTTC. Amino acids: CASSPRGGQGLIRYNEQFF.

In DNA, the CDR3 is TGTGCCAGCAGCCCACCGGGACTACCTTACGAGCAGTACTTC. Translated, it gives CASSPPGLPYEQYF. J is TRBJ2-7 and V is TRBV3-1 (or the pseudogene TRBV3-2), with 7 bases that match TRBD2. This CDR3 contains 14 residues. The V gene end was trimmed by 4 bases and the J gene end by 4 bases; junction bases not matched to a gene: 7. CDR1 is LGHDT and CDR2 is YNNKEL in the germline V gene (reference sequence).

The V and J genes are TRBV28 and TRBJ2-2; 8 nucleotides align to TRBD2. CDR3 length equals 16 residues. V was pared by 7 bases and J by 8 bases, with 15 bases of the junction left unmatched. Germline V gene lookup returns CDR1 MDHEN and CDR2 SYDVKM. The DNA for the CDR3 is TGTGCCAGCACCTTGCGGGGACTAGGGTTTCGAGGGGAGCTGTTTTTT. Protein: CASTLRGLGFRGELFF.

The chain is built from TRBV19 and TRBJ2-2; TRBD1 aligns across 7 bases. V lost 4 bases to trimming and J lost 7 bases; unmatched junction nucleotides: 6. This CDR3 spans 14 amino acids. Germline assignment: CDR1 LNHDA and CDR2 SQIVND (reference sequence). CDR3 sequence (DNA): TGTGCCAGTAGTAGTACAGGGGCCGGCGGGGAGCTGTTTTTT. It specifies CASSSTGAGGELFF.

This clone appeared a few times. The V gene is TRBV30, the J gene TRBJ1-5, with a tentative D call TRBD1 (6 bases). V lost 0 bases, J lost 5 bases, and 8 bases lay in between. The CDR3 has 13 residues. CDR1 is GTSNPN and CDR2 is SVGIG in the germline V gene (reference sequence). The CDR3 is CAWSVGGHQPQHF. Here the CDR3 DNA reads TGTGCCTGGAGTGTTGGGGGCCATCAGCCCCAGCATTTT. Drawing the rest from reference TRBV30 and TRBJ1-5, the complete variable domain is SQTIHQWPATLVQPVGSPLSLECTVEGTSNPNLYWYRQAAGRGLQLLFYSVGIGQISSEVPQNLSASRPQDRQFILSSKKLLLSDSGFYLCAWSVGGHQPQHFGDGTRLSIL.

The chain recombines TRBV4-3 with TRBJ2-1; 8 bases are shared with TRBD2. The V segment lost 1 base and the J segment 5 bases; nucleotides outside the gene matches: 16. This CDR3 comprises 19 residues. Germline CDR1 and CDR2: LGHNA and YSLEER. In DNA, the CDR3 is TGCGCCAGCAGCCAAGGAATTAAGTGGCGGGAGGCATCCAACAATGAGCAGTTCTTC. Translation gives CASSQGIKWREASNNEQFF.

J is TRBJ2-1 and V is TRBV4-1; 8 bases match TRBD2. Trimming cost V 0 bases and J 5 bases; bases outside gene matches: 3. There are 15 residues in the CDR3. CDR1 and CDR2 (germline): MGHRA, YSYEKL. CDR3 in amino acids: CASSQESGRDNEQFF. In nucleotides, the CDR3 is TGCGCCAGCAGCCAAGAATCCGGGAGGGACAATGAGCAGTTCTTC.

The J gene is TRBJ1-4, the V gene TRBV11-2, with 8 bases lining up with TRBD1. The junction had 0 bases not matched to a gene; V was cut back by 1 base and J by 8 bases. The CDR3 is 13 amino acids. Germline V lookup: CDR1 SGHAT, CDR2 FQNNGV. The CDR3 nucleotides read TGTGCCAGCAGCTTAGGGACAGGGGAAAAACTGTTTTTT. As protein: CASSLGTGEKLFF.

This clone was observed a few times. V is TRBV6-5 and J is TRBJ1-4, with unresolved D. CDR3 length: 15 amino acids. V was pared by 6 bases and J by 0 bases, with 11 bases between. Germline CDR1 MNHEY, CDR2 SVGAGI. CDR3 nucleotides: TGTGCCAGCAGGAGGGAGTGGGCAACTAATGAAAAACTGTTTTTT. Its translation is CASRREWATNEKLFF.